This entry lists 8 T cell receptor beta chains sequenced from one sample in a study of read filtering for tumor transcriptome and immune sequencing. This library used 300 to 500 ng RNA and molecular barcoded adaptors spanning alpha/delta and beta/gamma chains. TCRdb redid the calling of the reads with MiXCR, one entry per CDR3 protein. The data contain more than 100,000 distinct CDR3 sequences, approximately 12% of them singletons. Sequenced input: a population of CD138-negative cells sorted from bone marrow. All receptors come from a donor aged 40 or over with multiple myeloma.

This clonotype was found many times. The chain joins TRBV10-3 to TRBJ1-1; 7 positions agree with TRBD1. Per germline, CDR1 ENHRY and CDR2 SYGVKD. J gave up 3 bases and V 6 bases, and 4 bases lay outside the gene matches. The CDR3 is made up of 13 amino acids. CDR3 in DNA: TGTGCCATCAGCCGAACAGGGGACACTGAAGCTTTCTTT. Its protein is CAISRTGDTEAFF.

Comment on this clonotype: A much larger clone lies a single base off, so this may be a read error. This chain joins TRBV14 and TRBJ2-5; D is perhaps TRBD2 (6 bases). Germline V CDR1 and CDR2: SGHDN, FVKESK. V was shortened by 6 bases and J by 1 base, with 18 bases between the two germline ends. The CDR3 covers 16 residues. The CDR3 DNA sequence: TGTGCCAGCAGTAGTCTTACGGGGGACCGCCAAGAGACCCAGTACTTC. Protein sequence: CASSSLTGDRQETQYF.

In this sample, this clonotype turned up many times. This chain connects TRBV5-6 to TRBJ1-5, with 10 bases that match TRBD1. Trimming at V came to 4 bases and at J to 6 bases, leaving 7 bases not matched to a gene. This CDR3 comprises 15 residues. The germline gives CDR1 SGHDT, CDR2 YYEEEE. The DNA of the CDR3 is TGTGCCAGCAGCGTTAAGACAGGGGGCCGTCAGCCCCAGCATTTT. It codes for CASSVKTGGRQPQHF.

This clonotype was counted many times. This chain connects TRBV20-1 to TRBJ1-6; tentatively, D is TRBD1 (5 bases). Germline CDR1 is DFQATT and CDR2 is SNEGSKA (reference sequence). The CDR3 extends over 15 amino acids. Trimming left V 6 bases short and J 5 bases short, with 17 bases between. The CDR3: CSAHVPGRDNSPLHF. The DNA of the CDR3 is TGCAGTGCGCACGTACCGGGACGGGATAATTCACCCCTCCACTTT.

The sample holds many counts of this clonotype. CDR3 DNA: TGTGCCTGGAGTCGTATTCAGGGGGAAAAACTGTTTTTT. This translates into CAWSRIQGEKLFF. V gene TRBV30 combines with J gene TRBJ1-4; a possible D gene is TRBD1 (6 bases). This CDR3 is 13 amino acids long. V was clipped by 2 bases and J by 8 bases, with 12 bases between them. Germline CDR1 reads GTSNPN; CDR2 reads SVGIG (reference sequence). Together with reference TRBV30 and TRBJ1-4, the CDR3 gives the full variable domain: SQTIHQWPATLVQPVGSPLSLECTVEGTSNPNLYWYRQAAGRGLQLLFYSVGIGQISSEVPQNLSASRPQDRQFILSSKKLLLSDSGFYLCAWSRIQGEKLFFGSGTQLSVL.

The V and J genes are TRBV2 and TRBJ1-1; D remains unclear. CDR1 SNHLY and CDR2 FYNNEI come from the germline V gene. V lost 4 bases to trimming and J lost 5 bases, with 11 bases between them. The CDR3 spans 13 residues. This chain's CDR3 is CASSGRKNTEAFF. The DNA for the CDR3 is TGTGCCAGCAGTGGACGGAAAAATACTGAAGCTTTCTTT.

This clonotype was detected many times. V is TRBV29-1 and J is TRBJ1-2; D is ambiguous. V was shortened by 4 bases and J by 2 bases, with 20 bases between the two germline ends. The germline CDR1 and CDR2 sequences are SQVTM and ANQGSEA. This CDR3 has 16 residues. Written as DNA, the CDR3 is TGCAGCGTTGTATCCTCAGGACGCGGCCAGAACTATGGCTACACCTTC. This sequence encodes CSVVSSGRGQNYGYTF. The complete variable domain, with remaining parts taken from reference TRBV29-1 and TRBJ1-2, reads SAVISQKPSRDICQRGTSLTIQCQVDSQVTMMFWYRQQPGQSLTLIATANQGSEATYESGFVIDKFPISRPNLTFSTLTVSNMSPEDSSIYLCSVVSSGRGQNYGYTFGSGTRLTVV.

This clonotype came up many times. V and J are TRBV29-1 and TRBJ2-2; TRBD1 is a possible D gene (6 bases). The CDR3 has 15 residues. V gave up 7 bases and J gave up 7 bases, with 22 bases separating them. Germline V gene lookup returns CDR1 SQVTM and CDR2 ANQGSEA. The CDR3 sequence: CSAGGGRRGGGELFF. The CDR3 region has the DNA TGCAGCGCTGGGGGCGGCAGGCGCGGCGGCGGGGAGCTGTTTTTT.